This TCR beta chain was sequenced for a study of blood T cell repertoires in COVID-19. For the study at large: The United States, Italy and Spain provided the acute and convalescent COVID-19 samples.

As handled by the study authors: Estimation of nucleated cell counts relied on the amplification of reference gene primers. Libraries were prepared by immunoSEQ multiplex PCR; TCRdb keeps only in-frame clonotypes and omits some of them. V and J calls plus clone size are reproduced from that table; the DNA served to infer D and trimming. The table shows roughly 78,000 clones, with around nine tenths occurring only once. With regard to this clone: A junction end diverges from the germline sequence, so it may reflect a read error.

The TCR originated in a woman between 55 and 75 years old with acute or convalescent COVID-19. The sequenced sample consisted of peripheral blood.

CDR3 DNA: TGTGCCACCAGCGATGCCCCGGGAGGGAAACTGAACTTC. Translated: CATSDAPGGKLNF. This chain joins TRBV15 and TRBJ2-4; 8 nucleotides agree with TRBD2. CDR3 length equals 13 residues. Looked up from germline, CDR1 is LNHNV and CDR2 is YYDKDF (reference sequence).